This paragraph covers one T cell receptor (beta chain) sequence. Its antigen is not identified. The data were obtained in a study of cytomegalovirus exposure and HLA in healthy donors. General study points: Later analysis identified several of the most significant clusters that appeared linked to common viral pathogens. In a later analysis, V- and J-gene trimming of beta chains associated with a DCLRE1C missense variant, replicated independently. TCR beta sequences reportedly predicted most subjects' HLA-A and HLA-B alleles accurately.

At sampling all donors were nominally healthy, likely with unrecorded immune exposures. PCR primers comprised 60 Vbeta and 13 Jbeta primers. Produced via immunoSEQ multiplex PCR; TCRdb's table is partial and in-frame only. The sample holds about 130,000 clones, around 81% seen once. This clonotype originated in a woman in her 50s in good health and CMV-seronegative. Sample: PBMCs.

The CDR3 loop is CASSQRRSGRAADTQYF. The CDR3 DNA is TGTGCCAGCAGTCAGAGGCGGAGCGGGAGGGCCGCAGATACGCAGTATTTT. The genes are TRBV4-2 and TRBJ2-3, with 10 bases identical to TRBD2. This CDR3 is built from 17 residues. Losses at the gene ends were 6 bases for V and 4 bases for J; bases not matched to a gene: 13. CDR1 is LGHNA, CDR2 YNFKEQ, per germline.